In this sample, the clone carrying this TCR beta chain turned up a few times. The repertoire was sequenced with immunoSEQ multiplex PCR; TCRdb's copy has only in-frame clones and lacks some. This sample yields tens of thousands of clones, of which about 70% are seen a single time; 25% to 30% belongs to the top ten. The data were taken from a study of blood T cell repertoires in COVID-19. V was pared by 0 bases and J by 4 bases, with 14 bases of the junction left unmatched. Per germline, CDR1 LNHNV and CDR2 YYDKDF (reference sequence). CDR3 length equals 19 residues. This TCR came from a woman of 80 years or more with active or convalescent COVID-19. Sequencing was carried out using peripheral blood. V usage is TRBV15 and J usage is TRBJ1-5, with 8 bases fitting TRBD1. CDR3 residues: CATSREMGGRTGINQPQHF. The CDR3 DNA reads TGTGCCACCAGCAGAGAAATGGGGGGACGGACAGGGATTAATCAGCCCCAGCATTTT.